The source of this TCR beta chain is a study of T cell responses to AZD1222 COVID-19 vaccine. The method was immunoSEQ multiplex PCR; TCRdb's version includes in-frame clones alone and lacks a portion of them. The repertoire holds 120,000 or so clones, around 92% seen once, with 1.5% to 1.7% in the top ten. On this clone itself: Its antigen remains unidentified.

Study results and caveats: Spike-specific TCR repertoires showed rising breadth and depth after two AZD1222 doses. Regions left unmutated in variants are reportedly the target of nearly half of spike-specific TCRs. Spike-wide coverage was observed for vaccine-associated CD4 TCRs, with dominant responses at 160-218 and 743-854. It should be noted that donors were predominantly white British and more often female, and clonal diversity was possibly underestimated.

Sample: peripheral blood, taken on day 0 of AZD1222 vaccination. The clonotype comes from an adult in good health.

The CDR3 DNA reads as TGTGCCAGCAGCTACTCCTCGACTAGGGGCGCCCAGGACGAGCAGTACTTC. This gives the protein CASSYSSTRGAQDEQYF. This sequence joins TRBV2 and TRBJ2-7; D might be TRBD2 (6 bases). V lost 6 bases, J lost 5 bases, and 26 bases lay in between. The germline V gene encodes CDR1 SNHLY and CDR2 FYNNEI. The CDR3 runs 17 residues.